These 32 T cell receptor beta chains originate from one sample sequenced in a study of cytomegalovirus exposure and HLA in healthy donors. The PCR was carried out with 60 Vbeta primers and 13 Jbeta primers. Clones were read by immunoSEQ multiplex PCR, and TCRdb kept only the in-frame ones, dropping some. The repertoire includes 150,000 to 200,000 clones, roughly three quarters of them detected once, and about 7.4% sits in the top ten. Input material: PBMCs. These receptors came from a male donor in good health and CMV-seropositive.

The genes are TRBV10-1 and TRBJ2-7, with TRBD1 matching 8 bases. CDR3 length: 13 amino acids. Losses at the gene ends were 5 bases for V and 6 bases for J; bases not matched to a gene: 6. The germline gives CDR1 WNHNN, CDR2 SYGVQD (reference sequence). The CDR3 loop is CASSSHTGGEQYF. The CDR3 DNA is TGCGCCAGCAGTAGCCATACAGGGGGCGAGCAGTACTTC.

A few counts support this clone. CDR3 coding DNA: TGTGCCAGCAGTTTAAGCCCAGGGGATGGCTACACCTTC. Translation: CASSLSPGDGYTF. The chain joins TRBV27 to TRBJ1-2, with a tentative D call TRBD1 (6 bases). The V gene lost 2 bases and the J gene lost 6 bases, with 10 bases spanning the gap. The CDR3 has 13 amino acids. Germline CDR1 reads MNHEY; CDR2 reads SMNVEV (reference sequence).

About this clone itself: Its ends do not fully match the called genes, so a read error is possible. The J gene is TRBJ1-2, the V gene TRBV5-4; TRBD1 aligns across 7 bases. From germline, CDR1 is SGHNT and CDR2 YYREEE (reference sequence). CDR3 length: 13 residues. The CDR3: CASSSGQSYSYTF. The CDR3 DNA reads as TGTGCCAGCAGCTCGGGACAGAGCTATAGCTACACCTTC. The full variable domain, its missing parts supplied by reference TRBV5-4 and TRBJ1-2, is ETGVTQSPTHLIKTRGQQVTLRCSSQSGHNTVSWYQQALGQGPQFIFQYYREEENGRGNFPPRFSGLQFPNYSSELNVNALELDDSALYLCASSSGQSYSYTFGSGTRLTVV.

The V call is TRBV2, the J call TRBJ2-7, with no clear D. The germline CDR1 and CDR2 sequences are SNHLY and FYNNEI. CDR3 size: 12 residues. Trimming took off 6 bases at V and 3 bases at J, with 9 bases between the two ends. CDR3 residues: CASSLPSYEQYF. The CDR3 DNA sequence: TGTGCCAGCAGCCTACCGAGCTACGAGCAGTACTTC. The full variable domain, with the rest looked up from reference TRBV2 and TRBJ2-7, is EPEVTQTPSHQVTQMGQEVILRCVPISNHLYFYWYRQILGQKVEFLVSFYNNEISEKSEIFDDQFSVERPDGSNFTLKIRSTKLEDSAMYFCASSLPSYEQYFGPGTRLTVT.

This clone was seen a handful of times. This sequence joins TRBV6-1 and TRBJ1-2; D not certain. V was trimmed by 3 bases and J by 7 bases, leaving 12 bases between them. Per the germline V gene, CDR1 is MNHNS and CDR2 is SASEGT. The CDR3 totals 13 residues. CDR3 amino acids: CASSDLGSVGYTF. CDR3 sequence (DNA): TGTGCCAGCAGTGATTTGGGCAGTGTTGGCTACACCTTC.

V usage is TRBV6-4 and J usage is TRBJ2-2; 8 bases align to TRBD1. Germline values: CDR1 MRHNA, CDR2 SNTAGT. Trimming took 0 bases from V and 3 from J; bases not matched to a gene: 0. The CDR3 length is 15 residues. The CDR3 region is CASSDSDRDTGELFF. The CDR3 region has the DNA TGTGCCAGCAGTGACTCGGACAGGGACACCGGGGAGCTGTTTTTT.

The J gene is TRBJ1-5, the V gene TRBV19, with 7 bases matching TRBD1. V shed 3 bases, J shed 4 bases, and the junction held 3 bases outside the gene matches. The CDR3 is 14 residues long. From germline, CDR1 is LNHDA and CDR2 SQIVND (reference sequence). CDR3 DNA: TGTGCCAGTAGTATGGGGACAGTTAATCAGCCCCAGCATTTT. This gives the protein CASSMGTVNQPQHF.

The chain combines TRBV19 with TRBJ1-5; possible D gene TRBD1, 6 bases. V was trimmed by 3 bases and J by 5 bases, leaving 14 bases between them. The V gene's germline CDR1 is LNHDA and CDR2 SQIVND (reference sequence). The CDR3 length is 15 residues. CDR3 sequence reads: CASSMGGRYYQPQHF. The CDR3 DNA follows: TGTGCCAGTAGTATGGGGGGGCGCTATTATCAGCCCCAGCATTTT.

The chain joins TRBV11-2 to TRBJ2-1; 9 positions agree with TRBD1. This CDR3 has 14 amino acids. Unmatched junction bases numbered 5, after V lost 5 bases and J lost 6 bases. The V gene's germline CDR1 is SGHAT and CDR2 FQNNGV. CDR3 in amino acids: CASSAWTGANEQFF. The CDR3 DNA sequence: TGTGCCAGCAGCGCCTGGACAGGGGCCAATGAGCAGTTCTTC.

The chain uses TRBV27 and TRBJ2-7, with TRBD1 identical over 8 bases. This CDR3 comprises 14 residues. V lost 7 bases to trimming and J lost 3 bases; unmatched junction nucleotides: 8. In germline, CDR1 is MNHEY, CDR2 SMNVEV (reference sequence). DNA of the CDR3: TGTGCCAGCATAGCAGGACAGGGAGTCTACGAGCAGTACTTC. This sequence encodes CASIAGQGVYEQYF.

The chain combines TRBV27 with TRBJ2-7; TRBD1 matches 9 bases. The CDR3 runs to 15 residues. Germline CDR1 reads MNHEY; CDR2 reads SMNVEV (reference sequence). The V gene end was trimmed by 3 bases and the J gene end by 2 bases; junction bases not matched to a gene: 5. CDR3 DNA sequence: TGTGCCAGCAGTTTCTACCGGGACAGGGCCTACGAGCAGTACTTC. Amino acid sequence: CASSFYRDRAYEQYF.

The chain recombines TRBV15 with TRBJ2-5; 14 positions agree with TRBD2. This CDR3 has 16 amino acids. V lost 3 bases, J lost 3 bases, and 3 bases stayed unmatched. Germline loops: CDR1 LNHNV, CDR2 YYDKDF (reference sequence). The CDR3 sequence is CATSSGLAGGEETQYF. CDR3 nucleotide sequence: TGTGCCACCAGCAGTGGACTAGCGGGGGGAGAAGAGACCCAGTACTTC.

V and J are TRBV30 and TRBJ1-1; D may be TRBD1 (6 bases). Germline V gives CDR1 GTSNPN, CDR2 SVGIG (reference sequence). CDR3 length equals 15 residues. V lost 5 bases, J lost 1 base, and 17 bases lay in between. The CDR3 spells CAWDPTGLSNTEAFF. In nucleotides, the CDR3 is TGTGCCTGGGACCCCACAGGGCTTTCGAACACTGAAGCTTTCTTT.

The gene calls are TRBV4-3 and TRBJ1-1; D is possibly TRBD1 (5 bases). V lost 6 bases and J 1 base, leaving 12 bases between the germline ends. The CDR3 is 14 residues long. The germline V gene has CDR1 LGHNA and CDR2 YSLEER. CDR3 in amino acids: CASSRVGGNTEAFF. In DNA, the CDR3 is TGCGCCAGCAGTCGGGTGGGGGGGAACACTGAAGCTTTCTTT.

The J gene is TRBJ2-1, the V gene TRBV4-3; tentatively, D is TRBD1 (6 bases). Looked up from germline, CDR1 is LGHNA and CDR2 is YSLEER. There are 14 residues in the CDR3. V was cut by 2 bases and J by 7 bases, with 12 bases left in between. As DNA, the CDR3 is TGCGCCAGCAGCCAAAGAACCCAGGGGAATGAGCAGTTCTTC. Protein: CASSQRTQGNEQFF.

The CDR3 bases are TGTGCCAGCATCGTCCAGGGGGAGAACACTGAAGCTTTCTTT. Translated, it gives CASIVQGENTEAFF. V and J are TRBV7-9 and TRBJ1-1; 7 bases line up with TRBD1. Germline V gives CDR1 SEHNR, CDR2 FQNEAQ (reference sequence). This CDR3 region has 14 residues. V shed 7 bases, J shed 1 base, and the junction held 6 bases outside the gene matches.

The gene calls are TRBV18 and TRBJ2-6; maybe TRBD2 (7 bases). The CDR3 totals 18 residues. Trimming took 6 bases from V and 2 from J, leaving 20 bases between them. Germline V gene sequence: CDR1 KGHSH, CDR2 LQKENI. CDR3 DNA: TGTGCCAGCTCTACCTTGGGGGGGCAGGCTCCTGGGGCCAACGTCCTGACTTTC. This gives the protein CASSTLGGQAPGANVLTF. Using reference TRBV18 and TRBJ2-6 for the parts outside the CDR3, the full variable domain is NAGVMQNPRHLVRRRGQEARLRCSPMKGHSHVYWYRQLPEEGLKFMVYLQKENIIDESGMPKERFSAEFPKEGPSILRIQQVVRGDSAAYFCASSTLGGQAPGANVLTFGAGSRLTVL.

This clone was recorded once. The DNA for the CDR3 is TGTGCCAGCAGTCCGCGACAGCCTAGAGAGACCCAGTACTTC. It encodes CASSPRQPRETQYF. The chain joins TRBV27 to TRBJ2-5, with D possibly TRBD1 on 5 matching bases. This CDR3 comprises 14 residues. Germline V gene data show CDR1 as MNHEY and CDR2 as SMNVEV (reference sequence). V lost 5 bases and J lost 4, with 14 bases in between.

This clone was seen only a few times. V and J are TRBV6-1 and TRBJ1-5, with D unclear. The ends were cut back, 5 bases at V and 12 bases at J, with 11 bases in the middle. CDR3 size: 11 residues. Germline CDR1 reads MNHNS; CDR2 reads SASEGT. CDR3 sequence (DNA): TGTGCCAGCAGTCAAGTCGGGATCCAGCATTTT. Translating gives CASSQVGIQHF.

About this clone itself: A junction boundary mismatches the germline segment, possibly from a read error. For the CDR3, the DNA is TGTGCCAGCAGTTTAGAGGGTGGGGGACAGGGAGGCGAGCAGTGCTTC. Its protein is CASSLEGGGQGGEQCF. The genes are TRBV27 and TRBJ2-7; TRBD1 agrees at 9 bases. This CDR3 has 16 residues. Germline-derived CDR1 and CDR2 are MNHEY and SMNVEV (reference sequence).

This chain links TRBV19 with TRBJ2-2, with 14 bases matching TRBD2. The CDR3 runs 18 residues. Germline CDR1 LNHDA, CDR2 SQIVND (reference sequence). The V and J ends lost 4 bases and 6 bases, in that order; junction bases with no gene match: 10. CDR3 in DNA: TGTGCCAGTAGTACGACTAGCGGGGGGGCCTTGGTGGCCGGGGAGCTGTTTTTT. Residues: CASSTTSGGALVAGELFF.

This sequence joins TRBV20-1 and TRBJ1-2; D unclear. With 6 bases removed from V and 8 bases from J, the gap between germline ends came to 13 bases. The CDR3 consists of 11 residues. Germline CDR1 reads DFQATT; CDR2 reads SNEGSKA (reference sequence). The CDR3 loop reads CSAPRGEGYTF. The CDR3 DNA follows: TGCAGTGCCCCCCGCGGGGAAGGCTACACCTTC.

This clone appeared once. This chain connects TRBV2 to TRBJ2-7; TRBD1 is a possible D gene (6 bases). The CDR3 covers 15 residues. Germline assignment: CDR1 SNHLY and CDR2 FYNNEI. Trimming left V 3 bases short and J 6 bases short, with 18 bases between. Written as DNA, the CDR3 is TGTGCCAGCAGTGATTTGCAGGGGATCTCCCGCGAGCAGTACTTC. Translating it yields CASSDLQGISREQYF.

V and J are TRBV6-5 and TRBJ2-5; TRBD1 matches at 9 bases. The germline gives CDR1 MNHEY, CDR2 SVGAGI. Losses at the gene ends were 6 bases for V and 2 bases for J; bases not matched to a gene: 7. The CDR3 runs to 15 residues. The CDR3 loop is CASSRGQGRQETQYF. The CDR3, as DNA: TGTGCCAGCAGCCGCGGACAGGGGAGGCAAGAGACCCAGTACTTC.

The V and J genes are TRBV10-3 and TRBJ2-5; TRBD1 aligns across 7 bases. The V segment lost 8 bases and the J segment 1 base; nucleotides outside the gene matches: 7. From germline, CDR1 is ENHRY and CDR2 SYGVKD. There are 14 residues in the CDR3. The CDR3 protein is CAIAAGGFQETQYF. The DNA of the CDR3 is TGTGCCATCGCGGCAGGGGGATTCCAAGAGACCCAGTACTTC.

This chain links TRBV5-1 with TRBJ2-2; a possible D gene is TRBD1 (5 bases). The V end was cut by 1 base, the J end by 4 bases, with 14 bases between. Germline V lookup: CDR1 SGHRS, CDR2 YFSETQ. There are 16 residues in the CDR3. CDR3 in DNA: TGCGCCAGCAGCTTGCGAGACCAGGGTCCCACCGGGGAGCTGTTTTTT. It is translated as CASSLRDQGPTGELFF.

The genes are TRBV11-1 and TRBJ2-7; 8 bases are shared with TRBD1. V lost 5 bases to trimming and J lost 3 bases; unmatched junction nucleotides: 6. CDR3 size: 14 residues. Germline CDR1 SGHAT, CDR2 FQDESV (reference sequence). The CDR3 region has the DNA TGTGCCAGCAGCCCGGGACAGGTAGGCTACGAGCAGTACTTC. It yields the protein CASSPGQVGYEQYF.

CDR3 in amino acids: CASRADGTDTQYF. CDR3 DNA: TGTGCCAGCAGAGCCGACGGGACAGATACGCAGTATTTT. V and J are TRBV2 and TRBJ2-3; D call uncertain. The CDR3 covers 13 residues. V shed 6 bases and J shed 3 bases, with 10 bases lying between them. Germline-derived CDR1 and CDR2 are SNHLY and FYNNEI.

To note about this clone: Its ends do not fully match the called genes, so a read error is possible. The chain uses TRBV29-1 and TRBJ2-2; 10 nucleotides align to TRBD2. The V gene's germline CDR1 is SQVTM and CDR2 ANQGSEA. This CDR3 is built from 14 residues. CDR3 nucleotide sequence: TGCGGCGTTGACCTAGCGGGGGACACCGGGGAGCTGTTTTTT. This sequence encodes CGVDLAGDTGELFF.

This clone was seen more than once but under ten times. The V and J genes are TRBV7-9 and TRBJ1-1; TRBD1 might be the D (5 bases). V lost 7 bases to trimming and J lost 5 bases, with 8 bases between them. Per the germline V gene, CDR1 is SEHNR and CDR2 is FQNEAQ (reference sequence). This CDR3 comprises 11 residues. For the CDR3, the DNA is TGTGCCAGCATGGGGGGGACTGAAGCTTTCTTT. Its translation: CASMGGTEAFF.

The J gene is TRBJ1-4, the V gene TRBV6-5; a weak D match, TRBD1 (6 bases). Germline V CDR1 and CDR2: MNHEY, SVGAGI. Trimming stripped 6 bases from V and 8 bases from J, with 16 bases between. This CDR3 spans 14 amino acids. The CDR3 DNA reads as TGTGCCAGCAGCCCGACAGGCGGTGGCGAAAAACTGTTTTTT. Protein product: CASSPTGGGEKLFF.

The genes are TRBV30 and TRBJ1-2; TRBD1 might be the D (6 bases). Trimming took off 2 bases at V and 7 bases at J, with 8 bases between the two ends. Germline V lookup: CDR1 GTSNPN, CDR2 SVGIG (reference sequence). CDR3 length equals 11 residues. The CDR3 DNA follows: TGTGCCTGGAGTTCAGGGGTTGGCTACACCTTC. This translates into CAWSSGVGYTF.